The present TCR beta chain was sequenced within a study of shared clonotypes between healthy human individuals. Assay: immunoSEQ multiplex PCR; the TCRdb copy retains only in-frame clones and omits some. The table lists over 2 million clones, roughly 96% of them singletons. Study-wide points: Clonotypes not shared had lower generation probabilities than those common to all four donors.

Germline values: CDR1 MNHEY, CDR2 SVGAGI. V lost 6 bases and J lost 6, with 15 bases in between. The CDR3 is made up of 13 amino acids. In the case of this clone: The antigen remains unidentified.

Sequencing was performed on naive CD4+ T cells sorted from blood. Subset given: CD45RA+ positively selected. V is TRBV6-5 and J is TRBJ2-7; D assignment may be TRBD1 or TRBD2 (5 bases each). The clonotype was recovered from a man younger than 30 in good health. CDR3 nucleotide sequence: TGTGCCAGCAGAGGGGACGGCGTTGGCGAGCAGTACTTC. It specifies CASRGDGVGEQYF.